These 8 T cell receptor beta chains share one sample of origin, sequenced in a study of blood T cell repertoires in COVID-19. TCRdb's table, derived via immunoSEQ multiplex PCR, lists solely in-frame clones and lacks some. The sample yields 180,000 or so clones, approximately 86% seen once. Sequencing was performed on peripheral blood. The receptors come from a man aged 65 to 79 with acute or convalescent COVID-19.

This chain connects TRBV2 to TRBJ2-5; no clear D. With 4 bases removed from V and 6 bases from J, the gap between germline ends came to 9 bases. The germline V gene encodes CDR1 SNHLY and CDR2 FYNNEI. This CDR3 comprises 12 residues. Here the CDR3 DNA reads TGTGCCAGCAGTGTGCTAGAGAAGACCCAGTACTTC. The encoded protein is CASSVLEKTQYF.

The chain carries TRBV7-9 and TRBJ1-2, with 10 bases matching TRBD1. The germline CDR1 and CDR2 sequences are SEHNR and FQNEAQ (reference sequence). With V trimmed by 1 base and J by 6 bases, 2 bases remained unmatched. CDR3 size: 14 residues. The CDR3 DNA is TGTGCCAGCAGCTTAGGGGGACAGGGGAATGGCTACACCTTC. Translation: CASSLGGQGNGYTF.

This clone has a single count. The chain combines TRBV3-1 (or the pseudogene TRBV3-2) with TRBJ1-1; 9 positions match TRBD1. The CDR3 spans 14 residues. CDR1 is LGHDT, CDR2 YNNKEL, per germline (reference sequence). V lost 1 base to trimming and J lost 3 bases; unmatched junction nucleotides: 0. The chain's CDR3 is CASSQGTGDTEAFF. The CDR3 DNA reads TGTGCCAGCAGCCAAGGGACAGGGGACACTGAAGCTTTCTTT.

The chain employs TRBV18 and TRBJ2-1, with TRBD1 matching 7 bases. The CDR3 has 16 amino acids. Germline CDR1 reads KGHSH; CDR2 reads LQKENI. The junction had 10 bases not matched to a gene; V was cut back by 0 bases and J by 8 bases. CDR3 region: CASSPPRGQIGDEQFF. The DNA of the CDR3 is TGTGCCAGCTCACCACCTAGGGGACAGATAGGAGATGAGCAGTTCTTC.

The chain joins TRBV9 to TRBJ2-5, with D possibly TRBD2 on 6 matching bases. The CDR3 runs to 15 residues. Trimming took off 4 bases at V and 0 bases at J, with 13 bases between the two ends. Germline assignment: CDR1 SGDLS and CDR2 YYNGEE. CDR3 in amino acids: CASSYSGTYQETQYF. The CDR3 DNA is TGTGCCAGCAGCTATAGCGGAACGTACCAAGAGACCCAGTACTTC.

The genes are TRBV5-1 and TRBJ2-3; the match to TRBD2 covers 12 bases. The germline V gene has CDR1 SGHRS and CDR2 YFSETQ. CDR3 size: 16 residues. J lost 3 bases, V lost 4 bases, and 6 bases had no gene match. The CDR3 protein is CASSQTSGSLTDTQYF. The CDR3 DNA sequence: TGCGCCAGCAGCCAGACTAGCGGGAGTCTGACAGATACGCAGTATTTT.

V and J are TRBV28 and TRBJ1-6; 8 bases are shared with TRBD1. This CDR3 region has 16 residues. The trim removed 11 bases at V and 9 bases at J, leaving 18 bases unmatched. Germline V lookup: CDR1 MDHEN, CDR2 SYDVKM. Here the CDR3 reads CAHVSRGRGLSSPLHF. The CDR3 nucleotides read TGTGCCCATGTTTCTAGGGGCAGGGGGCTAAGTTCACCCCTCCACTTT.

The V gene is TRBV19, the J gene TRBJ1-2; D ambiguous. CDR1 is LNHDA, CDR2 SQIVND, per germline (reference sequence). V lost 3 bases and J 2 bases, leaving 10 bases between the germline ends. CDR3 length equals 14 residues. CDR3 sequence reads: CASSIWMGNYGYTF. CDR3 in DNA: TGTGCCAGTAGTATTTGGATGGGCAACTATGGCTACACCTTC.